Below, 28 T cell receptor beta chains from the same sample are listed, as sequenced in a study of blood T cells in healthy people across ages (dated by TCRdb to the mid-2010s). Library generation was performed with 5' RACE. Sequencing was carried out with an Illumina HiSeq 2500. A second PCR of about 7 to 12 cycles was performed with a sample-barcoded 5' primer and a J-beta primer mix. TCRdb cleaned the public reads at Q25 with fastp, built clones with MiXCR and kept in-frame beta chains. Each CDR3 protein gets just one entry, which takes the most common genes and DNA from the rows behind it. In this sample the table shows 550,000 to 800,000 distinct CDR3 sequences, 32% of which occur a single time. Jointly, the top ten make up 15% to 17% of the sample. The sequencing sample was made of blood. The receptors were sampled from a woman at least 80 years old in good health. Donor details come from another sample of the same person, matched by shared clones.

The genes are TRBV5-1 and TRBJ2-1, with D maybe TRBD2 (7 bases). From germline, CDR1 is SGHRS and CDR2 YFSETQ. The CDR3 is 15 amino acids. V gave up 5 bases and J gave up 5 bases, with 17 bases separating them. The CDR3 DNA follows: TGCGCCAGCAGGCCCTCTGCGGGGGCCAACAATGAGCAGTTCTTC. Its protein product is CASRPSAGANNEQFF.

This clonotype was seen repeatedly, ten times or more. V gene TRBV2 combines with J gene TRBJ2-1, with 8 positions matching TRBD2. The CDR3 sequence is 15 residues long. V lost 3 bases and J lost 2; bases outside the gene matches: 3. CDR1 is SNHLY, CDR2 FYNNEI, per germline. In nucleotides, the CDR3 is TGTGCCAGCAGTGACCCACTAGCGGCCTACAATGAGCAGTTCTTC. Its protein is CASSDPLAAYNEQFF.

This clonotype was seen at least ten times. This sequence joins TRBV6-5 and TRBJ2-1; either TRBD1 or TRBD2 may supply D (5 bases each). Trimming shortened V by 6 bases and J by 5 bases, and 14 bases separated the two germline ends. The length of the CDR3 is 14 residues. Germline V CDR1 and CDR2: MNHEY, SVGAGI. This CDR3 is CASSPFGGHNEQFF. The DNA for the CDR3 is TGTGCCAGCAGCCCTTTTGGGGGTCACAATGAGCAGTTCTTC.

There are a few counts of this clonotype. CDR3 nucleotides: TGCAGTGCTCTAGCGGGAGTGCACAATGAGCAGTTCTTC. Translation: CSALAGVHNEQFF. V is TRBV20-1 and J is TRBJ2-1; TRBD2 aligns across 10 bases. The V gene end was trimmed by 5 bases and the J gene end by 5 bases; junction bases not matched to a gene: 3. From germline, CDR1 is DFQATT and CDR2 SNEGSKA (reference sequence). This CDR3 has 13 residues.

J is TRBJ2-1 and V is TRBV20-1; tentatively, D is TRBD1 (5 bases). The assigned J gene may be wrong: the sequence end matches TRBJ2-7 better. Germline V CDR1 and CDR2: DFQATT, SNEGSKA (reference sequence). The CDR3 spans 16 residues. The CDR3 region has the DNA TGCAGTGCTAGAGATGCTAGGGGAAACCCCTACAATGAGCAGTACTTC. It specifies CSARDARGNPYNEQYF.

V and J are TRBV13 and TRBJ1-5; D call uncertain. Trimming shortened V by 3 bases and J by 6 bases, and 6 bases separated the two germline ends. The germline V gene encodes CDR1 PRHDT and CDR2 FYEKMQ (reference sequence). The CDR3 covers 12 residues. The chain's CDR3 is CASSLSRQPQHF. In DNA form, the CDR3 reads TGTGCCAGCAGCTTGTCCCGTCAGCCCCAGCATTTT.

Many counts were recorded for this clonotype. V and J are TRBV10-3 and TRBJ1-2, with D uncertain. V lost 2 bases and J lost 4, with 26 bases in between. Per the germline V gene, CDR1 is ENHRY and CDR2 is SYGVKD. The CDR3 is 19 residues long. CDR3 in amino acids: CAISEGVRVQPTVGYGYTF. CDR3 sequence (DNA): TGTGCCATCAGTGAGGGAGTTCGGGTACAGCCCACAGTGGGCTATGGCTACACCTTC.

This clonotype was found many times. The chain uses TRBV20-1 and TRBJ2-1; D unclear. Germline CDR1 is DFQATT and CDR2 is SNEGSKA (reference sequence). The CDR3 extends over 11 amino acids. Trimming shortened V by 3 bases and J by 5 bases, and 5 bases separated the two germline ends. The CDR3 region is CSASGHNEQFF. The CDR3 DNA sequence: TGCAGTGCTAGTGGCCACAATGAGCAGTTCTTC.

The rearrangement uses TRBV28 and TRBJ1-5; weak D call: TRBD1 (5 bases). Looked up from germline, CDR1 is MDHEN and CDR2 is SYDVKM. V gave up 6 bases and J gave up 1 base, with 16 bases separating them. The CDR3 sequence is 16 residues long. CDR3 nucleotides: TGTGCCAGCAGCCGGCAGGGAGAACCAAGCAATCAGCCCCAGCATTTT. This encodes CASSRQGEPSNQPQHF.

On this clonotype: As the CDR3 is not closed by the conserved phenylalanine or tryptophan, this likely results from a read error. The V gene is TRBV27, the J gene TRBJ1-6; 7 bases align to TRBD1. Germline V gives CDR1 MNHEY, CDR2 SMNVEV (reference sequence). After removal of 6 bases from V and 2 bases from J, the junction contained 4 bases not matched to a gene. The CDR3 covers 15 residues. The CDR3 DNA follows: TGTGCCAGCAGGACAGGGCCGACCTATAATTCACCCCTCCACTTG. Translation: CASRTGPTYNSPLHL.

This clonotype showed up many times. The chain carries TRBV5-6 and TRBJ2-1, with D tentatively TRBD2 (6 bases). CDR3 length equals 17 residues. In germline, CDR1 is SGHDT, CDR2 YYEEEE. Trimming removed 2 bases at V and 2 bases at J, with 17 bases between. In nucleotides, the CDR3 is TGTGCCAGCAGCTTAGTGGGTAGCGGCCGGCCCTACAATGAGCAGTTCTTC. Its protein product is CASSLVGSGRPYNEQFF.

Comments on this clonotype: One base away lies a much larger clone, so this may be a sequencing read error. CDR3: CVSSQEGWQGEQYF. CDR3 nucleotide sequence: TGTGTCAGCAGCCAAGAGGGTTGGCAGGGCGAGCAGTACTTC. The chain carries TRBV3-1 and TRBJ2-7; the D gene could be TRBD1 or TRBD2 (5 bases each). This CDR3 comprises 14 residues. Germline-derived CDR1 and CDR2 are LGHDT and YNNKEL (reference sequence).

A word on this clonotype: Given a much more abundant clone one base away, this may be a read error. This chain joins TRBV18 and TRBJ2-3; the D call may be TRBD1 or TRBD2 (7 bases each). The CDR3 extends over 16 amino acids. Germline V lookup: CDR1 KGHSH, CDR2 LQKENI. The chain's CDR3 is CASSSPSGGVTDTQYF. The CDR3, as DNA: TGTGCCAGCTCATCACCGTCAGGGGGGGTCACAGATACGCAGTATTTT.

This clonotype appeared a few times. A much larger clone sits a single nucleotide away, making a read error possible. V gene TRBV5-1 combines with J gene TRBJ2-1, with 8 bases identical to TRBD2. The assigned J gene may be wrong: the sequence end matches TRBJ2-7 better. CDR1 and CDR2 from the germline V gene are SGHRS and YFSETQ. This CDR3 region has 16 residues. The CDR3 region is CASSMVAGRSYNEQYF. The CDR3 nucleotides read TGCGCCAGCAGCATGGTAGCGGGGCGATCCTACAATGAGCAGTACTTC.

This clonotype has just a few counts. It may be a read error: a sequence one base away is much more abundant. The CDR3 reads CSFGGLGNEQYF. CDR3 nucleotides: TGCAGCTTTGGCGGGTTAGGGAATGAGCAGTACTTC. The chain joins TRBV29-1 to TRBJ2-5; a possible D gene is TRBD2 (5 bases). Trimming removed 8 bases at V and 11 bases at J, with 21 bases between. CDR3 length: 12 residues. Germline assignment: CDR1 SQVTM and CDR2 ANQGSEA.

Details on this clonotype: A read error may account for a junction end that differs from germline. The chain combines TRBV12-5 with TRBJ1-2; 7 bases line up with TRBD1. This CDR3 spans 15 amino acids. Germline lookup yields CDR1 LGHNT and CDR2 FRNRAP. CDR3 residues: CASGSGQAEVCGYTF. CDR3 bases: TGTGCCAGTGGTTCCGGACAGGCGGAGGTATGTGGCTACACCTTC. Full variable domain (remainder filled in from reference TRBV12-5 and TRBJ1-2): DARVTQTPRHKVTEMGQEVTMRCQPILGHNTVFWYRQTMMQGLELLAYFRNRAPLDDSGMPKDRFSAEMPDATLATLKIQPSEPRDSAVYFCASGSGQAEVCGYTFGSGTRLTVV.

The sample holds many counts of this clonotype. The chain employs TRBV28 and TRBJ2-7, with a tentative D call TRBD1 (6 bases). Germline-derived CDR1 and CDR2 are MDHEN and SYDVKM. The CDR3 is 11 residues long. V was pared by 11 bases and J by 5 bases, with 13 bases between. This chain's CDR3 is CAAQGTNEQYF. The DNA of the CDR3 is TGTGCCGCCCAAGGGACAAACGAGCAGTACTTC.

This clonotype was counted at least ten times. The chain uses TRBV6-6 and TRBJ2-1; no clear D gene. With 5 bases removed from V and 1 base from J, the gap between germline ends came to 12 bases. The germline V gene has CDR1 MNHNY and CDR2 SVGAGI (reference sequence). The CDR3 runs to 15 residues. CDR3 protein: CASSQSPSSYNEQFF. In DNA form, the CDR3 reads TGTGCCAGCAGTCAGTCCCCTAGTTCCTACAATGAGCAGTTCTTC.

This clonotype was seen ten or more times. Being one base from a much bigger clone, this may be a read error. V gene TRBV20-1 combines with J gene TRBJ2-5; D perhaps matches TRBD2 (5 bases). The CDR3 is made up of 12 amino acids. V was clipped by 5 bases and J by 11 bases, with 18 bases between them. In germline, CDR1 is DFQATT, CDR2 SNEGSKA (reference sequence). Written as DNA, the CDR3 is TGCAGTGCTCCTGATGAGGGCAATGAGCAGTACTTC. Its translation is CSAPDEGNEQYF.

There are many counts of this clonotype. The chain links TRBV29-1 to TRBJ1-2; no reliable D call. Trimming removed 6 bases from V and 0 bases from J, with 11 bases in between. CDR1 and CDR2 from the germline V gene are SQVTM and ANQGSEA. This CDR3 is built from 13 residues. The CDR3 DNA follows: TGCAGCGTCGGACTCAATTCTAACTATGGCTACACCTTC. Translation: CSVGLNSNYGYTF.

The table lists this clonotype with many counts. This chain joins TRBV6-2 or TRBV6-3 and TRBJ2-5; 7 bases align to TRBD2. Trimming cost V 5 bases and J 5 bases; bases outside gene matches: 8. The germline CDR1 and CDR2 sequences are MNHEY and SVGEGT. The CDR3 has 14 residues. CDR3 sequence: CASSTPPAGETQYF. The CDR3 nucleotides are TGTGCCAGCAGTACCCCCCCAGCGGGGGAGACCCAGTACTTC.

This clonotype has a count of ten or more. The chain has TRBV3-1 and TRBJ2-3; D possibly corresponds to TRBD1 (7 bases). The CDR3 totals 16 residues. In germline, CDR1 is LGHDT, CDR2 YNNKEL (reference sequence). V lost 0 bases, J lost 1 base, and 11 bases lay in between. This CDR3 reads CASSQDQGGRTDTQYF. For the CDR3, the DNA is TGTGCCAGCAGCCAAGACCAGGGGGGTCGCACAGATACGCAGTATTTT.

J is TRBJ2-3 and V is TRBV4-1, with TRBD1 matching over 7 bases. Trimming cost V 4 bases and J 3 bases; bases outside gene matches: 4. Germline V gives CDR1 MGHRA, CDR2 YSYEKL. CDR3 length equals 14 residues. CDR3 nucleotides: TGCGCCAGCAGCCCGACAGGGAGAACAGATACGCAGTATTTT. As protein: CASSPTGRTDTQYF.

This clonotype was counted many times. The CDR3 DNA reads TGCGCCAGCAGCCAAGGACTGGGACAGGGTTACAATGAGCAGTTCTTC. This sequence encodes CASSQGLGQGYNEQFF. V usage is TRBV4-1 and J usage is TRBJ2-1; 9 bases are a match to TRBD1. Germline values: CDR1 MGHRA, CDR2 YSYEKL. J gave up 4 bases and V 1 base, and 5 bases lay outside the gene matches. The CDR3 is 16 amino acids.

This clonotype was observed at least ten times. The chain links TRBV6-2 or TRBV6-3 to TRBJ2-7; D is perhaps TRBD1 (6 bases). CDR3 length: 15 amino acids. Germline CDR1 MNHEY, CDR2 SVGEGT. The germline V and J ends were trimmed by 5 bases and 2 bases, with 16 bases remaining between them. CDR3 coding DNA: TGTGCCAGCAGTACTAGGACAGTATCACCCTACGAGCAGTACTTC. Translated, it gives CASSTRTVSPYEQYF.

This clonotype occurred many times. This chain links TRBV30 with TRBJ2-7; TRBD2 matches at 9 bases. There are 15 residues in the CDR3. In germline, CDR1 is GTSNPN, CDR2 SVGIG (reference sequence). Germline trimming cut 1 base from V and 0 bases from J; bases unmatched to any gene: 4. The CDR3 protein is CAWSGGLARSYEQYF. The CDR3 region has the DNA TGTGCCTGGAGTGGGGGACTAGCACGCTCCTACGAGCAGTACTTC.

CDR3 coding DNA: TGTGCCAGCAGTGTGGGAACGGGAGTCCCCAATGAGCAGTTCTTC. It specifies CASSVGTGVPNEQFF. The J gene is TRBJ2-1, the V gene TRBV6-4; possibly TRBD2 for D (6 bases). Trimming shortened V by 4 bases and J by 6 bases, and 16 bases separated the two germline ends. CDR1 is MRHNA and CDR2 is SNTAGT in the germline V gene. The CDR3 loop spans 15 amino acids.

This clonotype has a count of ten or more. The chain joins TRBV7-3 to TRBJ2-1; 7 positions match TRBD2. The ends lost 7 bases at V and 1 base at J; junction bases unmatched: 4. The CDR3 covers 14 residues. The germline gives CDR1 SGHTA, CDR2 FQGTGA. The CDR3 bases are TGTGCCAGCACCTTGGGAGGGTCCTACAATGAGCAGTTCTTC. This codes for CASTLGGSYNEQFF.